This TCR beta chain emerged from a study of CD8+ T cells in alopecia areata. Extracted RNA was reverse transcribed into cDNA, the sequencing template. Libraries were prepared by immunoSEQ multiplex PCR; TCRdb keeps only in-frame clonotypes and omits some of them. The table includes more than 150,000 clones, over 50% detected once. Germline CDR1 and CDR2: LGHNA and YNFKEQ. Trimming shortened V by 1 base and J by 2 bases, and 6 bases separated the two germline ends. The CDR3 runs 14 residues. The rearrangement uses TRBV4-2 and TRBJ2-1; D uncertain. Source: CD4+ T cells sorted from blood, taken at week 0. The source is a human donor with alopecia areata. CDR3 in amino acids: CASSQGYTYNEQFF. CDR3 nucleotide sequence: TGTGCCAGCAGCCAAGGCTACACCTACAATGAGCAGTTCTTC.